The source of this T cell receptor (beta chain) is a study of shared clonotypes between healthy human individuals. Findings and caveats of the study: Sampling involved blood alone; tissue repertoires likely differ.

Assay execution proceeded at the deep level. Using immunoSEQ multiplex PCR, the repertoire was profiled, and TCRdb retains in-frame clones only, with some absent. This sample has 2 million to 2.5 million clones, with about nine tenths found just once. This clone was picked up one time. Antigen: not known. Other DNA sequences of this sample code for an identical CDR3. All donors were Caucasian adults living in Nashville, Tennessee. A CD45RA-negative memory subset and a CD45RA+ naive subset were separated from the CD4+ cells. The CDR3 length is 15 residues. Germline assignment: CDR1 MNHEY and CDR2 SMNVEV (reference sequence). The V gene lost 4 bases and the J gene lost 1 base, with 12 bases spanning the gap.

This clonotype was obtained from a man in his late teens or twenties in good health. Some clones in this sample may be carry-over from other donors' samples. Sequenced material: naive CD4+ T cells from PBMCs. The subset is: CD45RA+ positively selected. The gene calls are TRBV27 and TRBJ2-3; D possibly corresponds to TRBD2 (5 bases). The CDR3 sequence is CASSSLGAGTDTQYF. The CDR3, as DNA: TGTGCCAGCAGTTCTCTAGGAGCGGGCACAGATACGCAGTATTTT.